These T cell receptor beta chains were read from a single sample in a study of regulatory T cells in long-lasting Graves disease. TCRdb processed the multiplex PCR reads anew with MiXCR; each CDR3 protein has one entry. Seen here are a few hundred thousand distinct CDR3 sequences, about a quarter observed once, and the top ten hold approximately 26%. The source was peripheral blood mononuclear cells (PBMCs), collected when the disease was refractory, from a patient treated with antithyroid drugs. These receptor sequences come from a female donor with Graves disease. The conserved cysteine and the conserved F or W are not part of the CDR3 here. Fields, in order: D gene, J gene, V gene, CDR3 protein. D genes are given only for firm matches.

TRBD2 TRBJ2-5 TRBV6-1 ASTYGRAPETQY
- TRBJ1-4 TRBV9 ASSPRKDSINEKLF
TRBD1 TRBJ2-7 TRBV20-1 SATDRYYEQY
- TRBJ1-1 TRBV30 AWTGGYTEAF
TRBD2 TRBJ2-7 TRBV5-1 ASSYKMGLAGVREQY
TRBD1 TRBJ1-2 TRBV2 ASRDGQGSNYGYT
TRBD2 TRBJ2-3 TRBV6-6 ASSYSTSGSTDTQY
TRBD1 TRBJ1-1 TRBV19 ASSGTGGIEAF
TRBD1 TRBJ2-7 TRBV28 ASSLYATGGGGGRAH
TRBD1 TRBJ1-1 TRBV2 ASSGSLKTGGNTEAF
- TRBJ2-7 TRBV4-1 ASSQYGDSYEQY
TRBD2 TRBJ2-3 TRBV6-1 ASSGPGGGTDTQY
- TRBJ2-3 TRBV6-5 ASSYRDSTDTQY
- TRBJ1-1 TRBV6-1 ANSTETAF
TRBD2 TRBJ2-1 TRBV30 AWSPSGKAYEQF
TRBD2 TRBJ2-7 TRBV2 ASREGLAGGLSSYEQY
- TRBJ1-5 TRBV7-2 ASSLGAGHQPQH
- TRBJ1-3 TRBV3-1 ASSQSDWDRNTIY
- TRBJ1-1 TRBV4-1 ASSHSIMNTEAF
TRBD1 TRBJ1-4 TRBV7-9 ASSTGQGTNEKLF
- TRBJ2-1 TRBV30 AWSVLRGNEQF
- TRBJ2-6 TRBV7-2 ASSLFEPSPSGANVLT
- TRBJ1-2 TRBV6-5 ASSYSRAANYGYT
- TRBJ1-1 TRBV12-3/TRBV12-4 ASSYGRAIGEAF
- TRBJ2-7 TRBV14 ASSQNRAREQY
TRBD1 TRBJ2-7 TRBV6-2/TRBV6-3 ASSWGTGWYEQY
- TRBJ1-5 TRBV6-1 ASRRTEHSNQPQH
- TRBJ1-1 TRBV5-1 ASSLVAPIGTEAF
- TRBJ1-1 TRBV6-1 ASKTGWGGSEAF
- TRBJ2-5 TRBV19 ASRDKKGTGTQY
- TRBJ2-2 TRBV27 ASRVPGTGELF
TRBD1 TRBJ1-2 TRBV2 ASSELDQGASYGYT
TRBD2 TRBJ2-2 TRBV14 ASSALAGGFTGELF
- TRBJ1-1 TRBV9 ASSVHGALNTEAF
- TRBJ1-1 TRBV7-9 ASSLAWRAEAF
- TRBJ1-2 TRBV14 ASSQVSYPAYGYT
- TRBJ1-5 TRBV19 ASSIGGIRSNQPQH
- TRBJ2-2 TRBV6-4 ASSDSILGALPGSCF
- TRBJ2-2 TRBV5-1 ASSPLLDTGELF
- TRBJ1-5 TRBV6-1 ASSEGGYAQPQH
TRBD2 TRBJ2-5 TRBV5-8 ASSRELADGETQY
- TRBJ1-2 TRBV6-1 ASETGNYGYT
- TRBJ2-3 TRBV30 AWSFSSSTDTQY
- TRBJ2-1 TRBV24-1 ATSDLFSREGDNEQF
TRBD2 TRBJ2-3 TRBV9 ASSVRASGSPDTQY
- TRBJ2-2 TRBV20-1 SASGTGTGELF
TRBD1 TRBJ2-7 TRBV25-1 ASSPIGDRSREQY
- TRBJ2-7 TRBV5-5 ASSLTSPSYEQY